These 27 T cell receptor beta chains were sequenced from one sample in a study of CD8 T cells in Susac syndrome. Reverse transcription of about 0.5 to 1 ug RNA was carried out with random hexamers. TCRdb recomputed calls from the immunoSEQ multiplex PCR reads with MiXCR, one row per CDR3 protein. The repertoire has 120,000 or so distinct CDR3 sequences, 96% of them found once; the top ten carry less than 0.15%. The material sequenced was CD4+ T cells from PBMCs. These receptors all come from a human donor with Susac syndrome.

The rearrangement joins TRBV29-1 to TRBJ2-5; D is unresolved. This CDR3 has 11 amino acids. The V gene lost 0 bases and the J gene lost 7 bases, with 6 bases spanning the gap. Germline loops: CDR1 SQVTM, CDR2 ANQGSEA. CDR3 loop: CSVEESGTQYF. Here the CDR3 DNA reads TGCAGCGTTGAAGAGTCAGGGACCCAGTACTTC. The whole variable domain, filled in from reference TRBV29-1 and TRBJ2-5, reads SAVISQKPSRDICQRGTSLTIQCQVDSQVTMMFWYRQQPGQSLTLIATANQGSEATYESGFVIDKFPISRPNLTFSTLTVSNMSPEDSSIYLCSVEESGTQYFGPGTRLLVL.

The gene calls are TRBV30 and TRBJ2-1; 7 nucleotides match TRBD1. The germline V gene encodes CDR1 GTSNPN and CDR2 SVGIG (reference sequence). This CDR3 spans 16 amino acids. The junction had 12 bases not matched to a gene; V was cut back by 2 bases and J by 5 bases. CDR3 bases: TGTGCCTGGAGTCCCCCAGGGGGTACCTTAAACAATGAGCAGTTCTTC. It is translated as CAWSPPGGTLNNEQFF.

The rearrangement uses TRBV20-1 and TRBJ2-3; TRBD2 agrees at 7 bases. The CDR3 has 15 amino acids. Germline values: CDR1 DFQATT, CDR2 SNEGSKA (reference sequence). Germline trimming cut 2 bases from V and 8 bases from J; bases unmatched to any gene: 13. CDR3 sequence (DNA): TGCAGTGCTAGATGGCCCAGTGGCGGGAGAGGTACGCAGTATTTT. Its translation: CSARWPSGGRGTQYF.

The rearrangement joins TRBV29-1 to TRBJ2-7; possible D gene TRBD1, 5 bases. The CDR3 runs to 14 residues. V was clipped by 6 bases and J by 0 bases, with 15 bases between them. Looked up from germline, CDR1 is SQVTM and CDR2 is ANQGSEA. The CDR3 DNA sequence: TGCAGCGTGAGGACACAATCCAACTCCTACGAGCAGTACTTC. This codes for CSVRTQSNSYEQYF.

The V and J genes are TRBV10-3 and TRBJ2-3, with D maybe TRBD2 (7 bases). Germline assignment: CDR1 ENHRY and CDR2 SYGVKD. Trimming pared 6 bases from V and 3 bases from J, leaving 13 bases between. The CDR3 sequence is 14 residues long. The CDR3 nucleotides read TGTGCCATCAGGGGGGGGCCCGATACAGATACGCAGTATTTT. This sequence encodes CAIRGGPDTDTQYF.

This chain connects TRBV30 to TRBJ2-1; no definite D call. V dropped 3 bases and J dropped 5 bases, with 5 bases sitting between them. The CDR3 extends over 11 amino acids. Germline V lookup: CDR1 GTSNPN, CDR2 SVGIG (reference sequence). The chain's CDR3 is CAWRDNNEQFF. DNA for the CDR3: TGTGCCTGGAGGGATAACAATGAGCAGTTCTTC.

The rearrangement links TRBV30 to TRBJ1-5, with a weak D call TRBD1 (5 bases). Trimming pared 5 bases from V and 4 bases from J, leaving 12 bases between. Per germline, CDR1 GTSNPN and CDR2 SVGIG (reference sequence). The length of the CDR3 is 13 residues. As DNA, the CDR3 is TGTGCCTGGGCCCTGTCAGGGAATCAGCCCCAGCATTTT. As protein: CAWALSGNQPQHF.

The rearrangement uses TRBV12-3 or TRBV12-4 and TRBJ1-2; D not resolved. The CDR3 sequence is 11 residues long. The V and J ends lost 3 bases and 8 bases respectively, with 7 bases between them. The CDR3 here is CASSFSKGYTF. The CDR3 region has the DNA TGTGCCAGCAGTTTCTCAAAGGGCTACACCTTC.

This clonotype was recorded once. The gene calls are TRBV5-1 and TRBJ2-2; D is perhaps TRBD1 or TRBD2 (6 bases each). Looked up from germline, CDR1 is SGHRS and CDR2 is YFSETQ. V was cut by 4 bases and J by 4 bases, with 17 bases left in between. CDR3 length: 16 residues. CDR3: CASSPPGRGGTGELFF. DNA of the CDR3: TGCGCCAGCAGCCCACCCGGGAGAGGGGGCACCGGGGAGCTGTTTTTT.

This clonotype was observed once. J is TRBJ1-1 and V is TRBV7-2; no definite D call. The germline CDR1 and CDR2 sequences are SGHTA and FQGNSA. V was cut by 2 bases and J by 1 base, with 5 bases left in between. The CDR3 totals 13 residues. In nucleotides, the CDR3 is TGTGCCAGCAGCTTAAGGGAGAACACTGAAGCTTTCTTT. Its protein product is CASSLRENTEAFF.

This clonotype was picked up one time. The chain carries TRBV24-1 and TRBJ1-5; D ambiguous. Germline V gene sequence: CDR1 KGHDR, CDR2 SFDVKD. The CDR3 loop spans 18 amino acids. Deletions cut 1 base from V and 2 bases from J, with 17 bases between. CDR3 nucleotide sequence: TGTGCCACCAGTGATTTTGAGAGGTCAGGCGGGGGCAATCAGCCCCAGCATTTT. It yields the protein CATSDFERSGGGNQPQHF.

The chain has TRBV11-2 and TRBJ1-3; a weak D match, TRBD1 (6 bases). The ends were cut back, 6 bases at V and 0 bases at J, with 9 bases in the middle. Germline CDR1 is SGHAT and CDR2 is FQNNGV. The CDR3 runs to 14 residues. CDR3 protein: CASSTGYSGNTIYF. In DNA, the CDR3 is TGTGCCAGCAGTACAGGGTACTCTGGAAACACCATATATTTT.

The V gene is TRBV5-6, the J gene TRBJ2-4; 10 positions agree with TRBD2. The CDR3 contains 15 residues. Germline loops: CDR1 SGHDT, CDR2 YYEEEE. V lost 1 base, J lost 6 bases, and 4 bases stayed unmatched. The CDR3 reads CASSLLASGRNIQYF. The CDR3 DNA reads TGTGCCAGCAGCTTGCTCGCTAGCGGGAGAAACATTCAGTACTTC.

V usage is TRBV10-3 and J usage is TRBJ2-1; D is unresolved. The V gene's germline CDR1 is ENHRY and CDR2 SYGVKD. CDR3 size: 12 residues. V was shortened by 2 bases and J by 5 bases, with 4 bases between the two germline ends. CDR3 coding DNA: TGTGCCATCAGTGAGAGGGACAATGAGCAGTTCTTC. Its translation: CAISERDNEQFF.

The V gene is TRBV7-2, the J gene TRBJ2-2; 10 positions agree with TRBD2. CDR3 length equals 16 residues. Per the germline V gene, CDR1 is SGHTA and CDR2 is FQGNSA. Unmatched junction bases numbered 1, after V lost 3 bases and J lost 0 bases. DNA for the CDR3: TGTGCCAGCAGCTTCACTAGCGGGGCGAACACCGGGGAGCTGTTTTTT. It yields the protein CASSFTSGANTGELFF.

The V gene is TRBV7-6, the J gene TRBJ1-2, with 7 bases that match TRBD1. CDR3 length equals 13 residues. CDR1 and CDR2 from the germline V gene are SGHVS and FNYEAQ. V was pared by 5 bases and J by 8 bases, with 8 bases of the junction left unmatched. CDR3 in amino acids: CASSPTGPGGYTF. As DNA, the CDR3 is TGTGCCAGCAGCCCGACAGGGCCCGGCGGCTACACCTTC.

The J gene is TRBJ2-7, the V gene TRBV3-1, with 9 bases identical to TRBD1. The CDR3 totals 15 residues. CDR1 and CDR2 from the germline V gene are LGHDT and YNNKEL (reference sequence). Losses at the gene ends were 1 base for V and 5 bases for J; bases not matched to a gene: 6. The CDR3 nucleotides are TGTGCCAGCAGCCAAGCCGACAGGGGGTCCCACGAGCAGTACTTC. This translates into CASSQADRGSHEQYF.

This chain connects TRBV29-1 to TRBJ2-3; possible D gene TRBD1, 5 bases. This CDR3 comprises 13 residues. V lost 4 bases to trimming and J lost 2 bases, with 10 bases between them. Germline CDR1 and CDR2: SQVTM and ANQGSEA. The CDR3 spells CSVGGIFTDTQYF. CDR3 in DNA: TGCAGCGTTGGGGGCATTTTCACAGATACGCAGTATTTT.

This sequence joins TRBV7-2 and TRBJ1-4; D uncertain. V was cut by 1 base and J by 0 bases, with 9 bases left in between. The CDR3 contains 16 residues. CDR1 and CDR2 from the germline V gene are SGHTA and FQGNSA. The CDR3 bases are TGTGCCAGCAGCTTAGGGGGTTCAGCAACTAATGAAAAACTGTTTTTT. Residues: CASSLGGSATNEKLFF. The full variable domain, in which reference TRBV7-2 and TRBJ1-4 provide the parts outside the CDR3, is GAGVSQSPSNKVTEKGKDVELRCDPISGHTALYWYRQSLGQGLEFLIYFQGNSAPDKSGLPSDRFSAERTGGSVSTLTIQRTQQEDSAVYLCASSLGGSATNEKLFFGSGTQLSVL.

The rearrangement joins TRBV12-3 or TRBV12-4 to TRBJ2-3; weak D call: TRBD1 (5 bases). This CDR3 contains 14 residues. Trimming left V 2 bases short and J 1 base short, with 7 bases between. The CDR3 DNA follows: TGTGCCAGCAGTTTATGGGGCGGCACAGATACGCAGTATTTT. Encoded protein: CASSLWGGTDTQYF.

V usage is TRBV20-1 and J usage is TRBJ1-5; tentative D call: TRBD1 (5 bases). The V end lost 5 bases, the J end lost 3 bases, and 11 bases lay between the germline ends. The CDR3 runs 13 residues. Germline V lookup: CDR1 DFQATT, CDR2 SNEGSKA (reference sequence). CDR3 in DNA: TGCAGTGCTGTCCGGGACGACAATCAGCCCCAGCATTTT. As protein: CSAVRDDNQPQHF.

This chain joins TRBV24-1 and TRBJ2-3, with a possible D match to TRBD2 (5 bases). CDR3 length: 16 amino acids. V lost 3 bases and J 1 base, leaving 13 bases between the germline ends. Germline CDR1 reads KGHDR; CDR2 reads SFDVKD. The CDR3 region has the DNA TGTGCCACCAGTGATAGTTCAAGGAGGCGCACAGATACGCAGTATTTT. Amino acids: CATSDSSRRRTDTQYF.

V and J are TRBV20-1 and TRBJ1-2, with D perhaps matching TRBD1 (5 bases). Trimming left V 5 bases short and J 14 bases short, with 18 bases between. Germline assignment: CDR1 DFQATT and CDR2 SNEGSKA (reference sequence). This CDR3 contains 11 residues. The CDR3, as DNA: TGCAGTGCTCGCGGACATCCAGATGGGACCTTC. This encodes CSARGHPDGTF.

The J gene is TRBJ2-1, the V gene TRBV5-1; 9 bases map to TRBD1. The CDR3 is made up of 15 amino acids. The trim removed 0 bases at V and 6 bases at J, leaving 4 bases unmatched. In germline, CDR1 is SGHRS, CDR2 YFSETQ. CDR3 nucleotide sequence: TGCGCCAGCAGCTTGGGGGGGACAGGGCTCAATGAGCAGTTCTTC. This gives the protein CASSLGGTGLNEQFF.

The chain has TRBV28 and TRBJ1-1; D uncertain. The CDR3 runs 14 residues. The germline gives CDR1 MDHEN, CDR2 SYDVKM. The CDR3 nucleotides read TGTGCTACCTATTCGGCGTCAATGAACACTGAAGCTTTCTTT. It codes for CATYSASMNTEAFF. Variable domain in full (rest from reference TRBV28 and TRBJ1-1): DVKVTQSSRYLVKRTGEKVFLECVQDMDHENMFWYRQDPGLGLRLIYFSYDVKMKEKGDIPEGYSVSREKKERFSLILESASTNQTSMYLCATYSASMNTEAFFGQGTRLTVV.

The chain uses TRBV7-8 and TRBJ2-2; D unresolved. Germline CDR1 is SGHVS and CDR2 is FQNEAQ. The CDR3 is made up of 12 amino acids. The V end lost 2 bases, the J end lost 7 bases, and 5 bases lay between the germline ends. The CDR3: CASSLLDGELFF. The CDR3 DNA is TGTGCCAGCAGCTTATTGGACGGGGAGCTGTTTTTT. The whole variable domain, filled in from reference TRBV7-8 and TRBJ2-2, reads GAGVSQSPRYKVAKRGQDVALRCDPISGHVSLFWYQQALGQGPEFLTYFQNEAQLDKSGLPSDRFFAERPEGSVSTLKIQRTQQEDSAVYLCASSLLDGELFFGEGSRLTVL.

CDR3 bases: TGTGCCAGCAGCCAAAGGACAGCGGGGGTGATCGAGCAGTACTTC. Protein sequence: CASSQRTAGVIEQYF. The chain joins TRBV11-2 to TRBJ2-7; TRBD2 agrees at 8 bases. The CDR3 contains 15 residues. Germline V gene sequence: CDR1 SGHAT, CDR2 FQNNGV. After removal of 5 bases from V and 6 bases from J, the junction contained 12 bases not matched to a gene.